This note documents a single T cell receptor beta chain sequence. These data are taken from a study of blood T cell repertoires in COVID-19. Turning to the study itself: Collection of acute and convalescent COVID-19 samples took place in the United States, Italy and Spain. T cells, B-cell-depleted T cells, or PBMCs provided the cDNA or gDNA that served as material.

As handled by the study authors: It was from reference gene primer amplification that nucleated cell counts were estimated. Method: immunoSEQ multiplex PCR; TCRdb's copy keeps in-frame clones and lacks some. V and J calls and clone size are copied from that table; D and trimming were computed from the DNA. Of roughly 170,000 clones listed, about 88% were seen once; the top ten hold 2.7%. The CDR3 is made up of 14 amino acids. In germline, CDR1 is MDHEN, CDR2 SYDVKM. V lost 4 bases and J 1 base, leaving 8 bases between the germline ends. The TCR originated in a middle-aged man with active or convalescent COVID-19. Sequenced material: peripheral blood. The rearrangement links TRBV28 to TRBJ1-5; D is perhaps TRBD1 (5 bases). CDR3 sequence: CASSSGGSNQPQHF. The DNA for the CDR3 is TGTGCCAGCAGTTCGGGGGGGAGCAATCAGCCCCAGCATTTT.